The 21 T cell receptor beta chains below come from one sample, sequenced in a study of monozygotic twins with inflammatory bowel disease. No DNA is given; TCRdb re-called the 5' RACE reads and lists each CDR3 protein once. This table lists a few hundred thousand distinct CDR3 sequences. The sample was blood. These receptor sequences come from a human donor with ulcerative colitis or Crohn's disease, or a healthy co-twin of an affected twin (not recorded which).

V usage is TRBV10-3 and J usage is TRBJ2-5; TCRdb designates TRBD1, a call that cannot be tested without DNA. The CDR3 is 11 amino acids. CDR1 is ENHRY and CDR2 is SYGVKD in the germline V gene. CDR3 residues: CAIGTVETQYF.

The chain carries TRBV12-3 or TRBV12-4 and TRBJ1-6. The CDR3 has 14 amino acids. The CDR3 protein is CASTIGGRTSPLHF.

The J gene is TRBJ2-2, the V gene TRBV25-1; TCRdb names TRBD1, which stays unverified in the absence of DNA. The length of the CDR3 is 13 residues. Germline CDR1 MGHDK, CDR2 SYGVNS. CDR3 residues: CASRTPGIGELFF.

The rearrangement joins TRBV27 to TRBJ2-7; no DNA is available, so the TRBD1 call from TCRdb remains unchecked. CDR1 is MNHEY, CDR2 SMNVEV, per germline (reference sequence). CDR3 length: 14 amino acids. CDR3 loop: CASSLFAGSYEQYF.

The gene calls are TRBV6-2 or TRBV6-3 and TRBJ2-1; the D call of TRBD2 rests on TCRdb alone, since no DNA is present to check it. The CDR3 is made up of 18 amino acids. Per germline, CDR1 MNHEY and CDR2 SVGEGT. CDR3 sequence: CASSYAPPTASSYNEQFF.

The chain joins TRBV14 to TRBJ2-7; absent DNA, TCRdb's TRBD2 call cannot be checked. Germline CDR1 is SGHDN and CDR2 is FVKESK. There are 12 residues in the CDR3. CDR3 amino acids: CASSQVATSVYF.

The rearrangement uses TRBV20-1 and TRBJ2-7; TCRdb's D call, TRBD2, is unchecked because there is no DNA. The germline V gene encodes CDR1 DFQATT and CDR2 SNEGSKA (reference sequence). The CDR3 loop spans 15 amino acids. This CDR3 reads CSAPPPLLRTYEQYF.

The chain employs TRBV12-3 or TRBV12-4 and TRBJ2-7. The CDR3 sequence is 14 residues long. The CDR3 region is CASSFLRGSYEQYF.

The chain uses TRBV5-1 and TRBJ2-6; TCRdb's D call of TRBD2 is untestable without DNA. Germline-derived CDR1 and CDR2 are SGHRS and YFSETQ. The CDR3 runs 17 residues. Here the CDR3 reads CASSVREVIGGANVLTF.

The rearrangement links TRBV6-6 to TRBJ2-7. CDR3 length: 12 residues. The germline V gene encodes CDR1 MNHNY and CDR2 SVGAGI (reference sequence). CDR3 amino acids: CASSSRPYEQYF.

CDR3 region: CATPGGPNQPQHF. The chain employs TRBV28 and TRBJ1-5; absent DNA, TCRdb's TRBD1 call cannot be checked. This CDR3 is 13 amino acids long. Germline CDR1 reads MDHEN; CDR2 reads SYDVKM.

This chain uses TRBV7-2 with TRBJ2-7; TCRdb outputs TRBD2, but without DNA this stays unchecked. The germline CDR1 and CDR2 sequences are SGHTA and FQGNSA. This CDR3 region has 16 residues. The CDR3 loop reads CASSFNSGGLTYEQYF. The whole variable domain, filled in from reference TRBV7-2 and TRBJ2-7, reads GAGVSQSPSNKVTEKGKDVELRCDPISGHTALYWYRQSLGQGLEFLIYFQGNSAPDKSGLPSDRFSAERTGGSVSTLTIQRTQQEDSAVYLCASSFNSGGLTYEQYFGPGTRLTVT.

The J gene is TRBJ2-3, the V gene TRBV12-3 or TRBV12-4; TCRdb's D call of TRBD2 is untestable without DNA. The CDR3 covers 14 residues. CDR3 sequence: CALSPGGPTDTQYF.

The chain has TRBV25-1 and TRBJ2-2; TCRdb calls TRBD2, which cannot be checked without DNA. This CDR3 region has 15 residues. In germline, CDR1 is MGHDK, CDR2 SYGVNS. The CDR3 is CASSEAGTKAGELFF.

This chain connects TRBV5-1 to TRBJ2-2; TCRdb's D gene call, TRBD1, goes unchecked for lack of DNA. Germline V gene lookup returns CDR1 SGHRS and CDR2 YFSETQ. The CDR3 spans 14 residues. CDR3 in amino acids: CASATQDHTGELFF.

V usage is TRBV29-1 and J usage is TRBJ2-3; TCRdb lists TRBD1, though no DNA is available to test this call. Germline V CDR1 and CDR2: SQVTM, ANQGSEA. This CDR3 is built from 13 residues. The CDR3 loop reads CSVEGQKPDTQYF.

This chain uses TRBV5-5 with TRBJ1-5; TCRdb's D call, TRBD1, is unchecked because there is no DNA. The CDR3 has 16 amino acids. CDR1 and CDR2 (germline): SGHKS, YYEKEE (reference sequence). This chain's CDR3 is CASSLVAGGGNQPQHF.

This sequence joins TRBV19 and TRBJ2-2. CDR3 length: 14 residues. In germline, CDR1 is LNHDA, CDR2 SQIVND (reference sequence). CDR3 region: CASKPWKNTGELFF.

The chain couples TRBV13 to TRBJ2-1; checking the TCRdb D call of TRBD1 is not possible without DNA. Germline values: CDR1 PRHDT, CDR2 FYEKMQ (reference sequence). The CDR3 covers 15 residues. CDR3 region: CASSGRDRVFDEQFF.

This rearrangement joins TRBV12-3 or TRBV12-4 to TRBJ2-3; TCRdb designates TRBD2, a call that cannot be tested without DNA. The length of the CDR3 is 16 residues. CDR3 amino acids: CASSFRDRGGRSTQYF.

The V gene is TRBV4-2, the J gene TRBJ2-1; TCRdb's D call of TRBD1 is untestable without DNA. This CDR3 is built from 13 residues. Per the germline V gene, CDR1 is LGHNA and CDR2 is YNFKEQ. CDR3 region: CASSPMSGRGKFF.